This section outlines one T cell receptor (beta chain) sequence together with its context. The data derive from a study of blood T cell repertoires in COVID-19. Study overall: Acute and convalescent COVID-19 specimens originated in the United States, Italy and Spain. Sample material is recorded as cDNA or gDNA derived from T cells, B-cell-depleted T cells, or PBMCs.

Original data processing: From reference gene primer amplification, estimates of nucleated cell counts were derived. Libraries were prepared by immunoSEQ multiplex PCR; TCRdb keeps only in-frame clonotypes and omits some of them. For V, J and clone size, that table is used; D and trimming come from the DNA. The sample has roughly 170,000 clones; 70% to 90% are singletons. CDR1 is ENHRY, CDR2 SYGVKD, per germline. The ends were cut back, 6 bases at V and 5 bases at J, with 13 bases in the middle. The CDR3 is 13 residues long. Material: peripheral blood. The chain couples TRBV10-3 to TRBJ1-1, with no clear D. This sequence originates from a man aged 70 or older with active or convalescent COVID-19. In DNA form, the CDR3 reads TGTGCCATCAGAGATGACTGGAGGACTGAAGCTTTCTTT. It specifies CAIRDDWRTEAFF.